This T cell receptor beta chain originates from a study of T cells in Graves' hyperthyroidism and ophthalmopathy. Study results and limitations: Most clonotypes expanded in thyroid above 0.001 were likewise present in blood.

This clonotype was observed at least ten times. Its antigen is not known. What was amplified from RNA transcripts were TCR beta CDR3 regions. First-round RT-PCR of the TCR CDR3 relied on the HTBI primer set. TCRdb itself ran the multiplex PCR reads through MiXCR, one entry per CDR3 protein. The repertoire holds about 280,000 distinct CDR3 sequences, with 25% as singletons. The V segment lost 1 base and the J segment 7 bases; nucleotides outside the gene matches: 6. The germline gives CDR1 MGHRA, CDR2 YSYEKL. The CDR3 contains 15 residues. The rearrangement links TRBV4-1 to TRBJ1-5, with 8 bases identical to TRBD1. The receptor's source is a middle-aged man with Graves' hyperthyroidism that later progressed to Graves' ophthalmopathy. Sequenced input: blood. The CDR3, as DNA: TGCGCCAGCAGCCAAGGGCAGGGGGCGAGGCAGCCCCAGCATTTT. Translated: CASSQGQGARQPQHF.